This T cell receptor beta chain was retrieved from a study of regulatory T cells in long-lasting Graves disease. This sample's time point: persistent/refractory GD, antithyroid drugs over 5 years with positive TRAb. RNA extracted from PBMCs served as the sequencing template. In Xi'an, China, an endocrinology department was the source of patients. To make TCR beta libraries, researchers used iRepertoire HTBI primers and Arm-PCR of CDR3 regions. TCRdb re-called the multiplex PCR reads through MiXCR, storing one row per CDR3 protein. Of roughly 490,000 distinct CDR3 sequences in the sample, less than 25% were seen once. This clonotype was seen repeatedly, ten times or more. Germline assignment: CDR1 MDHEN and CDR2 SYDVKM. The CDR3 extends over 16 amino acids. The ends were cut back, 9 bases at V and 0 bases at J, with 15 bases in the middle.

J is TRBJ2-6 and V is TRBV28; D is possibly TRBD1 (6 bases). Here the sequenced sample was peripheral blood mononuclear cells (PBMCs), taken when the disease was refractory, from a patient treated with antithyroid drugs. The sequence derives from a female donor with Graves disease. CDR3 sequence (DNA): TGTGCCAGTGTTAACACAGGGATCTCTGGGGCCAACGTCCTGACTTTC. Amino acid sequence: CASVNTGISGANVLTF.